This T cell receptor beta chain stems from a study of CXCR3-negative and CXCR3-positive naive CD8 T cells. Germline loops: CDR1 MNHEY, CDR2 SVGEGT. The CDR3 contains 14 residues. cDNA libraries for TRB were generated by 5' RACE incorporating UMI labels. Reprocessing the 5' RACE reads, TCRdb reports a single entry for every CDR3 protein and omits DNA. The table gives over 70,000 distinct CDR3 sequences; the top ten clones make up nearly 0.85% of it. The study's findings and limits: CXCR3-positive naive cells carried more hydrophobic TRB CDR3s than CXCR3-negative ones.

Concerning this clonotype: No antigen is known for it.

The TCR was taken from a human donor in good health. Some clones in this sample may be carry-over from other donors' samples. This sequence joins TRBV6-2 or TRBV6-3 and TRBJ2-5. Sample: naive CXCR3+ CD8+ T cells from blood. Subset denoted: CD45RO-CCR7+CD27+CD95- naive CD8+ T cells expressing CXCR3 (TNR3+). The CDR3 region is CASSYSMDKKTQYF.